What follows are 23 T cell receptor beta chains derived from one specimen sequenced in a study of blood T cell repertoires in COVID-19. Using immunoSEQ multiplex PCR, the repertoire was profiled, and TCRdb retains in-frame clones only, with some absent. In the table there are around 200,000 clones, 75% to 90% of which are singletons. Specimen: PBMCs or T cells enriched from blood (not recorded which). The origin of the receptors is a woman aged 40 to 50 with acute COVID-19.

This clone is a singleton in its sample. This CDR3 is CASSFGGASTDTQYF. As DNA, the CDR3 is TGCGCCAGCAGCTTTGGGGGGGCCTCCACAGATACGCAGTATTTT. This chain joins TRBV5-1 and TRBJ2-3; tentative D call: TRBD2 (7 bases). Germline-derived CDR1 and CDR2 are SGHRS and YFSETQ. The V gene lost 2 bases and the J gene lost 2 bases, with 12 bases spanning the gap. The CDR3 extends over 15 amino acids.

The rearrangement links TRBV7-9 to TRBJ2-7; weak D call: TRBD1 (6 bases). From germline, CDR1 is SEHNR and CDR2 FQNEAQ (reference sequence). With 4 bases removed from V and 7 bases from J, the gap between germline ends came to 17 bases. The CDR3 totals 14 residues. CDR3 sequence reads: CASSSPGQLWEQYF. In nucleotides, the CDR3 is TGTGCCAGCAGCTCTCCGGGACAATTATGGGAGCAGTACTTC.

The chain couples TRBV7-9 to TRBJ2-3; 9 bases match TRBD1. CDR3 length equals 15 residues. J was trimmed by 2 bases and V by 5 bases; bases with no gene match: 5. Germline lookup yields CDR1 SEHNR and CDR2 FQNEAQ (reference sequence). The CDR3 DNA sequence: TGTGCCAGCAGCCCTGGGACAGGGCTCACAGATACGCAGTATTTT. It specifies CASSPGTGLTDTQYF.

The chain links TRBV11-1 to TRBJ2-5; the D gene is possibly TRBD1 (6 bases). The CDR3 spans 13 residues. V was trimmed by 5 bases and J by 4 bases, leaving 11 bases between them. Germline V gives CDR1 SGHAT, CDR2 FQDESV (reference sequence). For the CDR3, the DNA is TGTGCCAGCAGCCGCACAGGGTCAGAGACCCAGTACTTC. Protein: CASSRTGSETQYF. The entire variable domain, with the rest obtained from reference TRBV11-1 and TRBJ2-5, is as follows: EAEVAQSPRYKITEKSQAVAFWCDPISGHATLYWYRQILGQGPELLVQFQDESVVDDSQLPKDRFSAERLKGVDSTLKIQPAELGDSAMYLCASSRTGSETQYFGPGTRLLVL.

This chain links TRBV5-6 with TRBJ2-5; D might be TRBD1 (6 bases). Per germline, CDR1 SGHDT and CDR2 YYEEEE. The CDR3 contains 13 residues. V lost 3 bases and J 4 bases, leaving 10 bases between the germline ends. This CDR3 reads CASSWDTLETQYF. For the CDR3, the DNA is TGTGCCAGCAGCTGGGACACCTTAGAGACCCAGTACTTC.

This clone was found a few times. CDR3 coding DNA: TGTGCCAGCAGCCCCGTTCTTACAGGGGGCACAGATACGCAGTATTTT. This codes for CASSPVLTGGTDTQYF. The gene calls are TRBV14 and TRBJ2-3; TRBD1 matches at 7 bases. The germline gives CDR1 SGHDN, CDR2 FVKESK. Germline trimming cut 4 bases from V and 1 base from J; bases unmatched to any gene: 8. CDR3 size: 16 residues.

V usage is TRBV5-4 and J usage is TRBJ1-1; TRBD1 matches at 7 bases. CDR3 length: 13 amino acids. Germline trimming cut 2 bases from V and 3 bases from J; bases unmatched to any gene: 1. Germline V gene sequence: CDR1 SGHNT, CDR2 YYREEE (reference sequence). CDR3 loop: CASSFDRDTEAFF. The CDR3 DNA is TGTGCCAGCAGCTTTGACAGGGACACTGAAGCTTTCTTT.

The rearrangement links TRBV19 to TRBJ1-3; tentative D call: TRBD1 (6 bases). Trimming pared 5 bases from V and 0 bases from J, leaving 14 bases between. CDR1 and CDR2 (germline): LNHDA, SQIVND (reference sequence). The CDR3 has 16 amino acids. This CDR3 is CASSPRIGGSGNTIYF. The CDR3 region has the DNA TGTGCCAGTAGTCCTCGGATAGGGGGCTCTGGAAACACCATATATTTT. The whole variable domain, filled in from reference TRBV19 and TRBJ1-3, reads DGGITQSPKYLFRKEGQNVTLSCEQNLNHDAMYWYRQDPGQGLRLIYYSQIVNDFQKGDIAEGYSVSREKKESFPLTVTSAQKNPTAFYLCASSPRIGGSGNTIYFGEGSWLTVV.

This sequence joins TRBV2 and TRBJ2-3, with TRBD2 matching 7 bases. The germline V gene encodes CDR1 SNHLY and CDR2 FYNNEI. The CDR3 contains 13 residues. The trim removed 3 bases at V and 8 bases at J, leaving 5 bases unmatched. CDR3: CASSEPAGITQYF. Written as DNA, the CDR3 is TGTGCCAGCAGTGAGCCAGCGGGGATTACGCAGTATTTT.

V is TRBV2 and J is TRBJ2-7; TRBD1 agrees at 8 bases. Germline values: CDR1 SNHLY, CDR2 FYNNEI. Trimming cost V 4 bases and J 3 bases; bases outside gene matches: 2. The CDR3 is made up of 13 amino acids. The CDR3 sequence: CASSGGTGYEQYF. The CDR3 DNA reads TGTGCCAGCAGTGGTGGGACAGGCTACGAGCAGTACTTC.

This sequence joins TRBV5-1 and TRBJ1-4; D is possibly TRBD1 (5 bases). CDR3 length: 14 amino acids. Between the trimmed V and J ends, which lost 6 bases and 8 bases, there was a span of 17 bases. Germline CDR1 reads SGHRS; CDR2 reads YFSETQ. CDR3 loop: CASTLGEGGEKLFF. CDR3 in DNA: TGCGCCAGCACCTTAGGGGAGGGTGGCGAAAAACTGTTTTTT. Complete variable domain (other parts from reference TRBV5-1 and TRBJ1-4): KAGVTQTPRYLIKTRGQQVTLSCSPISGHRSVSWYQQTPGQGLQFLFEYFSETQRNKGNFPGRFSGRQFSNSRSEMNVSTLELGDSALYLCASTLGEGGEKLFFGSGTQLSVL.

The CDR3 region has the DNA TGTGCCAGCAGCTTGTCCCTACAGGATGGCTACACCTTC. Translating gives CASSLSLQDGYTF. V is TRBV7-2 and J is TRBJ1-2; D might be TRBD1 (5 bases). This CDR3 is 13 amino acids long. V lost 3 bases and J lost 6, with 11 bases in between. CDR1 is SGHTA, CDR2 FQGNSA, per germline.

Written as DNA, the CDR3 is TGTGCCAGCAGCTTATCGGGGGGTTACGAGCAGTACTTC. Translation: CASSLSGGYEQYF. The chain uses TRBV7-3 and TRBJ2-7, with TRBD2 matching 7 bases. Per the germline V gene, CDR1 is SGHTA and CDR2 is FQGTGA. V was clipped by 2 bases and J by 4 bases; unmatched bases: 2. This CDR3 spans 13 amino acids.

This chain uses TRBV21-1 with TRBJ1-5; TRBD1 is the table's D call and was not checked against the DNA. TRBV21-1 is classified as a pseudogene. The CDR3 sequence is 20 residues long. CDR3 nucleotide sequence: TGTGCCAGCAGCAAAGAAAGACCGGACAGGGGTGAAAATAGCAATCAGCCCCAGCATTTT. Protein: CASSKERPDRGENSNQPQHF.

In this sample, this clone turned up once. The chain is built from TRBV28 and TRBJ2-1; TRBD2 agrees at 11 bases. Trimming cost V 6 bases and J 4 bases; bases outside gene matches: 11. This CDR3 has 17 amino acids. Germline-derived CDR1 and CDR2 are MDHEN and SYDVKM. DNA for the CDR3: TGTGCCAGCAGAATACTAGCGGGGGCGACGGGATACAATGAGCAGTTCTTC. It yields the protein CASRILAGATGYNEQFF.

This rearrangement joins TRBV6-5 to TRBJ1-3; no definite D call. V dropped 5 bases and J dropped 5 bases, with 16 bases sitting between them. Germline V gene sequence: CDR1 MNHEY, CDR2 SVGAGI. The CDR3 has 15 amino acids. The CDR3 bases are TGTGCCAGCAGTCGCATAAGAGGGAATAGAAACACCATATATTTT. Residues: CASSRIRGNRNTIYF.

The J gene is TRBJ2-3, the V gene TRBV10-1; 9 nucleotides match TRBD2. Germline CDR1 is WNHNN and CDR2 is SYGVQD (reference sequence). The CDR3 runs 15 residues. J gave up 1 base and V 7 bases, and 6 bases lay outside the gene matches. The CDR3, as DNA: TGCGCCAGCAAAGCTGAGCGGGGGGGCACAGATACGCAGTATTTT. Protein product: CASKAERGGTDTQYF.

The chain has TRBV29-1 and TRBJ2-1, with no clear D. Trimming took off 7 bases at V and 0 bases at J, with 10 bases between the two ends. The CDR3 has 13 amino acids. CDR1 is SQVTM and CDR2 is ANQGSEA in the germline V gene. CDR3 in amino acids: CSGYLSSYNEQFF. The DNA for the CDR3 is TGCAGCGGCTACCTGAGCTCCTACAATGAGCAGTTCTTC.

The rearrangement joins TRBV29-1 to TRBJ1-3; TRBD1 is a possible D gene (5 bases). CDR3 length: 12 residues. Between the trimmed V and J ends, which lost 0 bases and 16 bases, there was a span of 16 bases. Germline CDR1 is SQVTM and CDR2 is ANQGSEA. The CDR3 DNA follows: TGCAGCGTTGAAGAGGGGGGATCGTCCTTTTATTTT. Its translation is CSVEEGGSSFYF.

CDR3 nucleotides: TGTGCCAGCAGTTACTCAAGCGGGCAAGAGACCCAGTACTTC. Protein sequence: CASSYSSGQETQYF. The rearrangement uses TRBV6-6 and TRBJ2-5, with D tentatively TRBD2 (6 bases). The V end lost 0 bases, the J end lost 2 bases, and 7 bases lay between the germline ends. There are 14 residues in the CDR3. The germline V gene has CDR1 MNHNY and CDR2 SVGAGI (reference sequence).

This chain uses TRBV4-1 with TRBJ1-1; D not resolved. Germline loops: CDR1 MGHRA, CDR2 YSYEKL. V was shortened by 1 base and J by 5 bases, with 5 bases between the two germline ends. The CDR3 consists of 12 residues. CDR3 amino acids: CASSQGPTEAFF. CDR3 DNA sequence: TGCGCCAGCAGCCAAGGGCCGACTGAAGCTTTCTTT.

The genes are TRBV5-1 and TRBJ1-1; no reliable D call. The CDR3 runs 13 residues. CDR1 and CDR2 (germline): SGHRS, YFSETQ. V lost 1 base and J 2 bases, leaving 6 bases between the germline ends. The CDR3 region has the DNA TGCGCCAGCAGCTTGTCCCCTAACACTGAAGCTTTCTTT. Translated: CASSLSPNTEAFF.

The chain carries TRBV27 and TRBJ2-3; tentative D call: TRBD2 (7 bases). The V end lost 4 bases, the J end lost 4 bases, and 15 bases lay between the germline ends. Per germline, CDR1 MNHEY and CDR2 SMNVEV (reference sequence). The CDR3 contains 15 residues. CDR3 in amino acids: CASSYGGRGADTQYF. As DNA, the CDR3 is TGTGCCAGCAGTTACGGGGGGCGTGGGGCAGATACGCAGTATTTT.